This is a list of T cell receptor beta chains from one sample in a study of T cell responses to AZD1222 COVID-19 vaccine. Only in-frame clones appear in the TCRdb table, and some are missing; sequencing was by immunoSEQ multiplex PCR. The sample contains about 120,000 clones, roughly 93% of which appear only once. The sample in question was peripheral blood, obtained on day 0 of AZD1222 vaccination. All receptors derive from an adult in good health. CDR3s include the opening cysteine and the closing phenylalanine or tryptophan. A D gene is named only where the DNA matches it firmly. Rows may omit the clone size; those that give it use once, few, many or a size class.

>TRBJ1-5|NA|TRBV21-1|NA
CASSKGCPPSTGLGQPQHF
TGTGCCAGCAGCAAAGGATGCCCTCCGTCGACAGGGTTAGGTCAGCCCCAGCATTTT
>TRBJ1-2|NA|TRBV14|NA
CASSHSGLRTTYTF
TGTGCCAGCAGCCATTCGGGACTCAGGACAACCTACACCTTC
>TRBJ2-7|NA|TRBV7-2|NA
CASSLVRVYEQYF
TGTGCCAGCAGCTTAGTAAGAGTCTACGAGCAGTACTTC
>TRBJ1-5|NA|TRBV28|NA
CASSSRGGRGDQPQHF
TGTGCCAGCAGTTCCCGGGGAGGGAGAGGAGATCAGCCCCAGCATTTT
>TRBJ1-3|NA|TRBV18|NA
CASSPILGDSGNTIYF
TGTGCCAGCTCACCAATTTTGGGAGATTCTGGAAACACCATATATTTT
>TRBJ2-7|NA|TRBV27|once
CASGRASYEQYF
TGTGCCAGCGGACGGGCCTCCTACGAGCAGTACTTC
>TRBJ2-7|NA|TRBV5-1|NA
CASSLVDYPNYEQYF
TGCGCCAGCAGCTTGGTGGACTACCCCAACTACGAGCAGTACTTC
>TRBJ1-6|NA|TRBV7-8|NA
CASSPYISQGYNSPLHF
TGTGCCAGCAGCCCCTACATCTCTCAGGGTTATAATTCACCCCTCCACTTT
>TRBJ2-3|TRBD2|TRBV4-1|NA
CASSQARTSVTDTQYF
TGCGCCAGCAGCCAAGCAAGGACTAGCGTCACAGATACGCAGTATTTT
>TRBJ2-6|NA|TRBV14|NA
CASSHTSRDVTGANVLTF
TGTGCCAGCAGCCACACGTCCCGGGACGTTACTGGGGCCAACGTCCTGACTTTC
>TRBJ1-5|TRBD1|TRBV27|NA
CASSSTGAYSNQPQHF
TGTGCCAGCAGTTCGACAGGGGCCTATAGCAATCAGCCCCAGCATTTT
>TRBJ1-3|NA|TRBV7-8|NA
CASRPTQTSQSGNTIYF
TGTGCCAGCAGGCCCACCCAGACTTCTCAGAGCGGAAACACCATATATTTT
>TRBJ2-1|TRBD1|TRBV27|NA
CASMWAGTGLSEQFF
TGTGCCAGCATGTGGGCCGGGACAGGGCTAAGTGAGCAGTTCTTC
>TRBJ2-4|TRBD2|TRBV15|NA
CATQLSGRGPINIQYF
TGTGCCACCCAACTTAGCGGGAGAGGGCCGATAAACATTCAGTACTTC
>TRBJ1-3|TRBD1|TRBV4-1|NA
CASSQGQGVFGNTIYF
TGCGCCAGCAGCCAAGGGCAGGGGGTATTTGGAAACACCATATATTTT
>TRBJ2-3|NA|TRBV18|NA
CASSPDTDTQYF
TGTGCCAGCTCACCAGACACAGATACGCAGTATTTT
>TRBJ1-6|NA|TRBV27|NA
CASSPILNSPLHF
TGTGCCAGCAGCCCGATACTGAATTCACCCCTCCACTTT
>TRBJ2-2|TRBD2|TRBV27|NA
CASSLAGGSAGELFF
TGTGCCAGCAGTTTGGCGGGAGGATCGGCCGGGGAGCTGTTTTTT
>TRBJ2-1|TRBD2|TRBV11-1|NA
CASSHPGASGRGEQFF
TGTGCCAGCAGCCACCCGGGGGCTAGCGGGAGAGGTGAGCAGTTCTTC
>TRBJ1-1|NA|TRBV28|NA
CASSLSSFRRKNTEAFF
TGTGCCAGCAGTTTATCCTCCTTCAGGCGAAAGAACACTGAAGCTTTCTTT
>TRBJ1-1|NA|TRBV2|NA
CASTSSQGTEAFF
TGTGCCAGCACCTCTTCCCAGGGGACTGAAGCTTTCTTT
>TRBJ1-2|NA|TRBV25-1|NA
CASSEERHYGYTF
TGTGCCAGCAGTGAGGAGAGACACTATGGCTACACCTTC
>TRBJ1-5|NA|TRBV7-3|NA
CASSLPSRRFNQPQHF
TGTGCCAGCAGCTTACCAAGTCGGCGGTTCAATCAGCCCCAGCATTTT
>TRBJ1-1|NA|TRBV10-2|NA
CASSLPPGVMNTEAFF
TGCGCCAGCAGCCTCCCCCCGGGGGTTATGAACACTGAAGCTTTCTTT
>TRBJ2-1|TRBD2|TRBV11-3|NA
CASSHGLADNEQFF
TGTGCCAGCAGCCATGGACTAGCGGACAATGAGCAGTTCTTC
>TRBJ2-2|NA|TRBV25-1|few
CASSEPRDTGELFF
TGTGCCAGCAGTGAACCGAGGGACACCGGGGAGCTGTTTTTT
>TRBJ2-5|NA|TRBV4-1|NA
CASSQVFGTQYF
TGCGCCAGCAGCCAAGTGTTCGGGACCCAGTACTTC
>TRBJ2-2|NA|TRBV19|NA
CASSIELGGAGELFF
TGTGCCAGTAGTATTGAACTAGGAGGGGCCGGGGAGCTGTTTTTT
>TRBJ1-3|NA|TRBV4-1|NA
CASSQDPGTGNTIYF
TGCGCCAGCAGCCAAGATCCGGGAACTGGAAACACCATATATTTT
>TRBJ1-1|TRBD1|TRBV18|NA
CASSPWAGGWDHTEAFF
TGTGCCAGCTCACCATGGGCAGGGGGATGGGATCACACTGAAGCTTTCTTT
>TRBJ1-2|NA|TRBV19|NA
CASSIGDNYGYTF
TGTGCCAGTAGTATAGGGGACAACTATGGCTACACCTTC
>TRBJ1-1|NA|TRBV6-5|NA
CASRRREAFF
TGTGCCAGCAGGCGACGCGAAGCTTTCTTT
>TRBJ1-2|NA|TRBV28|NA
CASSFGLRYGYTF
TGTGCCAGCAGTTTTGGGTTACGGTATGGCTACACCTTC
>TRBJ1-5|TRBD1|TRBV19|NA
CASRNRGPNQPQHF
TGTGCCAGTCGTAACAGGGGGCCCAATCAGCCCCAGCATTTT
>TRBJ2-7|TRBD2|TRBV19|NA
CASTLSGIGAYEQYF
TGTGCCAGTACCTTGAGCGGGATTGGGGCCTACGAGCAGTACTTC
>TRBJ1-1|NA|TRBV12-3/TRBV12-4|once
CASSLFRNTEAFF
TGTGCCAGCAGTTTGTTCAGAAACACTGAAGCTTTCTTT
>TRBJ1-3|NA|TRBV9|NA
CASSQGGTNSGNTIYF
TGTGCCAGCAGCCAAGGGGGGACAAACTCTGGAAACACCATATATTTT
>TRBJ2-3|TRBD1|TRBV7-2|NA
CASSYIQGAEDTQYF
TGTGCCAGCAGCTACATACAGGGGGCGGAAGATACGCAGTATTTT
>TRBJ2-7|NA|TRBV7-9|NA
CASSLFVGGYENPYEQYF
TGTGCCAGCAGCTTATTTGTAGGGGGTTATGAAAACCCCTACGAGCAGTACTTC